These 30 T cell receptor beta chains were sequenced from one sample in a study of cytomegalovirus exposure and HLA in healthy donors. The PCR ran on 60 Vbeta and 13 Jbeta primers. The data were produced by immunoSEQ multiplex PCR, yet TCRdb's version contains in-frame clones alone and is incomplete. The sample lists under 200,000 clones, around 78% occurring once. The specimen sequenced was PBMCs. All receptors come from a woman between 25 and 40 years old in good health and CMV-seropositive.

The chain employs TRBV18 and TRBJ2-4; possible D gene TRBD1, 5 bases. The CDR3 length is 17 residues. CDR1 is KGHSH, CDR2 LQKENI, per germline. V was trimmed by 2 bases and J by 8 bases, leaving 22 bases between them. CDR3 in DNA: TGTGCCAGCTCACCAAAGAGTCGGACACGAGTAGTGGACATTCAGTACTTC. As protein: CASSPKSRTRVVDIQYF.

V is TRBV4-3 and J is TRBJ2-2; no firm D call. Trimming cost V 3 bases and J 6 bases, with 8 bases left between them. CDR3 size: 13 residues. Germline V lookup: CDR1 LGHNA, CDR2 YSLEER. The CDR3 is CASSQDEAGELFF. For the CDR3, the DNA is TGCGCCAGCAGCCAGGATGAGGCCGGGGAGCTGTTTTTT.

On this clone itself: At one end, the junction sequence differs from germline, possibly due to a read error. The chain couples TRBV7-9 to TRBJ1-4; TRBD1 might be the D (5 bases). This CDR3 region has 15 residues. CDR1 SEHNR and CDR2 FQNEAQ come from the germline V gene (reference sequence). The CDR3 region has the DNA TGTTCCAGCAGCTTGGGGCAGGGTACTAATGAAAAACTGTTTTTT. Translating it yields CSSSLGQGTNEKLFF.

The rearrangement joins TRBV30 to TRBJ1-3, with 7 nucleotides matching TRBD1. V lost 1 base and J lost 0; bases outside the gene matches: 6. The length of the CDR3 is 16 residues. Germline values: CDR1 GTSNPN, CDR2 SVGIG (reference sequence). In nucleotides, the CDR3 is TGTGCCTGGAGTGCCCCAGACAGGGACTCTGGAAACACCATATATTTT. Its translation: CAWSAPDRDSGNTIYF.

The genes are TRBV5-1 and TRBJ1-6, with D maybe TRBD1 (5 bases). V lost 0 bases, J lost 6 bases, and 7 bases lay in between. Per the germline V gene, CDR1 is SGHRS and CDR2 is YFSETQ. This CDR3 spans 14 amino acids. The CDR3 region is CASSLGQTNSPLHF. CDR3 bases: TGCGCCAGCAGCTTGGGACAGACTAATTCACCCCTCCACTTT.

Only a few counts were recorded for this clone. The V and J genes are TRBV7-8 and TRBJ1-4, with 7 bases identical to TRBD1. This CDR3 contains 14 residues. The V and J ends lost 5 bases and 8 bases, in that order; junction bases with no gene match: 8. Germline V gene data show CDR1 as SGHVS and CDR2 as FQNEAQ. CDR3 nucleotide sequence: TGTGCCAGCAGCCGGGACAGCTATAGAGAAAAACTGTTTTTT. It yields the protein CASSRDSYREKLFF.

V and J are TRBV5-4 and TRBJ2-7; 8 nucleotides match TRBD1. V dropped 4 bases and J dropped 5; count of bases not matched to a gene: 5. The CDR3 is 13 residues long. The V gene's germline CDR1 is SGHNT and CDR2 YYREEE (reference sequence). The CDR3 DNA is TGTGCCAGCAGCGTCGGACAGGGCCACGAGCAGTACTTC. It is translated as CASSVGQGHEQYF.

The chain carries TRBV2 and TRBJ1-6; D possibly corresponds to TRBD1 (6 bases). Trimming left V 5 bases short and J 5 bases short, with 13 bases between. Per germline, CDR1 SNHLY and CDR2 FYNNEI. The CDR3 covers 15 residues. The CDR3 region is CASSKPQGDNSPLHF. The DNA of the CDR3 is TGTGCCAGCAGTAAACCACAGGGAGATAATTCACCCCTCCACTTT.

The chain uses TRBV19 and TRBJ1-5, with D uncertain. Germline V gives CDR1 LNHDA, CDR2 SQIVND (reference sequence). V gave up 7 bases and J gave up 9 bases, with 16 bases separating them. CDR3 size: 13 residues. CDR3 in amino acids: CASTSRAGLPQHF. DNA for the CDR3: TGTGCCAGTACCTCAAGAGCGGGTTTGCCCCAGCATTTT.

The V and J genes are TRBV9 and TRBJ1-2; TRBD1 matches at 7 bases. With 5 bases clipped from V and 7 bases from J, the junction kept 8 bases outside the gene matches. Germline V gene lookup returns CDR1 SGDLS and CDR2 YYNGEE. The CDR3 has 13 amino acids. CDR3 sequence (DNA): TGTGCCAGCAGGGGACAGCCCCTTGGTGGCTACACCTTC. Its protein product is CASRGQPLGGYTF.

The chain recombines TRBV10-3 with TRBJ2-1, with 11 nucleotides matching TRBD2. Germline CDR1 and CDR2: ENHRY and SYGVKD. V shed 6 bases, J shed 6 bases, and the junction held 13 bases outside the gene matches. The CDR3 is made up of 17 amino acids. The CDR3 here is CAIRELAGEKKSNEQFF. The CDR3 bases are TGTGCCATCAGGGAACTAGCGGGGGAAAAAAAATCCAATGAGCAGTTCTTC.

This clone was counted once. This chain uses TRBV6-1 with TRBJ2-5; no firm D call. The CDR3 is 12 residues long. V gave up 5 bases and J gave up 4 bases, with 8 bases separating them. Per germline, CDR1 MNHNS and CDR2 SASEGT. The DNA of the CDR3 is TGTGCCAGCAGTACAGATGGAGAGACCCAGTACTTC. It encodes CASSTDGETQYF.

The chain employs TRBV29-1 and TRBJ1-4, with 8 nucleotides matching TRBD1. The V segment lost 7 bases and the J segment 8 bases; nucleotides outside the gene matches: 9. CDR3 size: 13 residues. Germline CDR1 is SQVTM and CDR2 is ANQGSEA. Here the CDR3 reads CSAYGQGYEKLFF. Here the CDR3 DNA reads TGCAGCGCCTATGGACAGGGTTACGAAAAACTGTTTTTT. Variable domain in full (rest from reference TRBV29-1 and TRBJ1-4): SAVISQKPSRDICQRGTSLTIQCQVDSQVTMMFWYRQQPGQSLTLIATANQGSEATYESGFVIDKFPISRPNLTFSTLTVSNMSPEDSSIYLCSAYGQGYEKLFFGSGTQLSVL.

The sample holds a few counts of this clone. The J gene is TRBJ1-5, the V gene TRBV15; D call uncertain. Germline V lookup: CDR1 LNHNV, CDR2 YYDKDF (reference sequence). The germline V and J ends were trimmed by 4 bases and 9 bases, with 10 bases remaining between them. The CDR3 length is 12 residues. In DNA form, the CDR3 reads TGTGCCACCAGCACGGGGTTTGGGCCCCAGCATTTT. Its protein product is CATSTGFGPQHF.

CDR3 coding DNA: TGTGCCAGCTCACCGAACCAGGGGAATCTGCTCGAGCAGTACTTC. It specifies CASSPNQGNLLEQYF. The chain links TRBV18 to TRBJ2-7; D is possibly TRBD1 (6 bases). Trimming took 3 bases from V and 6 from J, leaving 18 bases between them. The V gene's germline CDR1 is KGHSH and CDR2 LQKENI. This CDR3 is built from 15 residues.

The rearrangement joins TRBV9 to TRBJ1-1, with D tentatively TRBD1 (5 bases). V was pared by 3 bases and J by 1 base, with 10 bases between. CDR3 length: 14 residues. Germline lookup yields CDR1 SGDLS and CDR2 YYNGEE. The CDR3 bases are TGTGCCAGCAGCGCGCTAGACAGGAACACTGAAGCTTTCTTT. Amino acids: CASSALDRNTEAFF.

The chain employs TRBV10-3 and TRBJ1-2, with D possibly being TRBD1 (6 bases). V lost 2 bases, J lost 4 bases, and 14 bases lay in between. The germline CDR1 and CDR2 sequences are ENHRY and SYGVKD. The CDR3 covers 15 residues. The CDR3 sequence is CAISELRDRTYGYTF. The CDR3 nucleotides read TGTGCCATCAGTGAGCTTAGAGACAGGACCTATGGCTACACCTTC.

The gene calls are TRBV4-1 and TRBJ2-1; 9 nucleotides match TRBD1. Germline V gene lookup returns CDR1 MGHRA and CDR2 YSYEKL. J lost 4 bases, V lost 0 bases, and 7 bases had no gene match. This CDR3 is built from 17 residues. The CDR3 here is CASSQDRGTGSYNEQFF. CDR3 in DNA: TGCGCCAGCAGCCAAGACCGTGGGACAGGGTCGTACAATGAGCAGTTCTTC.

J is TRBJ2-1 and V is TRBV4-3; the match to TRBD2 covers 9 bases. J was trimmed by 2 bases and V by 0 bases; bases with no gene match: 5. The CDR3 runs 17 residues. CDR1 is LGHNA, CDR2 YSLEER, per germline. The CDR3: CASSQDRASGTYNEQFF. The CDR3 bases are TGCGCCAGCAGCCAAGATCGGGCTAGCGGGACCTACAATGAGCAGTTCTTC.

Note on this clone: In the same sample, other DNA sequences code for this CDR3. The chain uses TRBV7-2 and TRBJ2-5; D is possibly TRBD1 (5 bases). The CDR3 is 14 residues long. Germline assignment: CDR1 SGHTA and CDR2 FQGNSA. Trimming shortened V by 2 bases and J by 2 bases, and 9 bases separated the two germline ends. CDR3 sequence reads: CASSLMTVQETQYF. The DNA of the CDR3 is TGTGCCAGCAGCTTAATGACAGTACAAGAGACCCAGTACTTC.

The count of this clone is one. The genes are TRBV27 and TRBJ2-1, with TRBD2 matching over 10 bases. Germline V gene data show CDR1 as MNHEY and CDR2 as SMNVEV (reference sequence). This CDR3 comprises 15 residues. The ends lost 1 base at V and 9 bases at J; junction bases unmatched: 6. The CDR3 sequence: CASSLLASGSTEQFF. The CDR3 DNA reads TGTGCCAGCAGTTTATTGGCTAGCGGGAGTACTGAGCAGTTCTTC.

The chain links TRBV5-6 to TRBJ2-3; D unresolved. V gave up 4 bases and J gave up 0 bases, with 15 bases separating them. This CDR3 comprises 16 residues. Germline CDR1 reads SGHDT; CDR2 reads YYEEEE. CDR3 region: CASSPLQRFSTDTQYF. As DNA, the CDR3 is TGTGCCAGCAGCCCATTACAGAGATTTAGCACAGATACGCAGTATTTT.

The gene calls are TRBV6-1 and TRBJ2-5; no definite D call. The germline V gene encodes CDR1 MNHNS and CDR2 SASEGT. V lost 4 bases to trimming and J lost 2 bases, with 17 bases between them. The CDR3 sequence is 16 residues long. The CDR3 DNA sequence: TGTGCCAGCAGTGGGCGTCAACTACGAGAACAAGAGACCCAGTACTTC. It translates to CASSGRQLREQETQYF.

The chain combines TRBV5-1 with TRBJ2-1, with 7 bases that match TRBD2. Germline CDR1 and CDR2: SGHRS and YFSETQ. This CDR3 region has 16 residues. The junction had 8 bases not matched to a gene; V was cut back by 5 bases and J by 0 bases. The CDR3 sequence is CASRFGGGSSYNEQFF. DNA of the CDR3: TGCGCCAGCAGGTTCGGGGGAGGGAGCTCCTACAATGAGCAGTTCTTC.

The rearrangement uses TRBV5-6 and TRBJ2-7; 10 bases match TRBD2. Trimming cost V 5 bases and J 6 bases; bases outside gene matches: 11. This CDR3 contains 15 residues. Germline-derived CDR1 and CDR2 are SGHDT and YYEEEE. The chain's CDR3 is CASRLAGAPWGEQYF. The CDR3 coding sequence is TGTGCCAGCAGGCTAGCGGGGGCCCCCTGGGGCGAGCAGTACTTC. Combining the CDR3 with reference TRBV5-6 and TRBJ2-7 gives the whole variable domain DAGVTQSPTHLIKTRGQQVTLRCSPKSGHDTVSWYQQALGQGPQFIFQYYEEEERQRGNFPDRFSGHQFPNYSSELNVNALLLGDSALYLCASRLAGAPWGEQYFGPGTRLTVT.

This chain connects TRBV5-1 to TRBJ1-2; 9 nucleotides agree with TRBD1. Unmatched junction bases numbered 7, after V lost 0 bases and J lost 4 bases. The CDR3 covers 16 residues. CDR1 and CDR2 (germline): SGHRS, YFSETQ. CDR3: CASSLARQGESYGYTF. DNA for the CDR3: TGCGCCAGCAGCTTGGCGAGACAGGGGGAAAGCTATGGCTACACCTTC.

The CDR3 DNA reads as TGTGCCAGCAGCGCCCCCCGGGACTCTTCCTACAATGAGCAGTTCTTC. Translated: CASSAPRDSSYNEQFF. This chain uses TRBV9 with TRBJ2-1; maybe TRBD2 (6 bases). The V end was cut by 3 bases, the J end by 1 base, with 14 bases between. The length of the CDR3 is 16 residues. The germline V gene encodes CDR1 SGDLS and CDR2 YYNGEE. The complete variable domain, with remaining parts taken from reference TRBV9 and TRBJ2-1, reads DSGVTQTPKHLITATGQRVTLRCSPRSGDLSVYWYQQSLDQGLQFLIQYYNGEERAKGNILERFSAQQFPDLHSELNLSSLELGDSALYFCASSAPRDSSYNEQFFGPGTRLTVL.

The chain has TRBV12-5 and TRBJ2-4; 9 nucleotides match TRBD1. The V segment lost 4 bases and the J segment 6 bases; nucleotides outside the gene matches: 4. This CDR3 is 14 amino acids long. Germline V gene sequence: CDR1 LGHNT, CDR2 FRNRAP. CDR3 protein: CASGWDRELNIQYF. The CDR3 coding sequence is TGTGCTAGTGGTTGGGACAGGGAACTAAACATTCAGTACTTC.

The genes are TRBV7-2 and TRBJ2-5, with 16 bases that match TRBD2. The CDR3 is 15 residues long. With 5 bases clipped from V and 7 bases from J, the junction kept 4 bases outside the gene matches. Germline V gene sequence: CDR1 SGHTA, CDR2 FQGNSA. CDR3 DNA: TGTGCCAGCAGCAAGGGACTAGCGGGGGGGTTGACCCAGTACTTC. It codes for CASSKGLAGGLTQYF.

The gene calls are TRBV5-6 and TRBJ2-3, with 7 bases that match TRBD2. The CDR3 has 14 amino acids. Per the germline V gene, CDR1 is SGHDT and CDR2 is YYEEEE. V trimming: 6 bases; J trimming: 0 bases; junction bases outside the gene matches: 4. The CDR3 sequence: CASKLAASTDTQYF. The CDR3 nucleotides are TGTGCCAGCAAGCTAGCGGCTAGCACAGATACGCAGTATTTT.